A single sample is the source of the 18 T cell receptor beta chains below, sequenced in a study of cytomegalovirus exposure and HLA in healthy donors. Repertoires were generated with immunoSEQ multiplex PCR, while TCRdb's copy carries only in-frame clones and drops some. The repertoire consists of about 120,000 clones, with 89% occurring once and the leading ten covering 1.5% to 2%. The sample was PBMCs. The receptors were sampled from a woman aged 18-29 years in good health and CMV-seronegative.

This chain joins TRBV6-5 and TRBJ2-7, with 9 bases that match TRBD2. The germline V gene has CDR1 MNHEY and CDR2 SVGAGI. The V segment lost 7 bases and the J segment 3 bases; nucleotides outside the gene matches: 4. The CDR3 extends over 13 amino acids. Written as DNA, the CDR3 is TGTGCCAGCACCGATAGCGGGAGCTACGAGCAGTACTTC. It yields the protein CASTDSGSYEQYF.

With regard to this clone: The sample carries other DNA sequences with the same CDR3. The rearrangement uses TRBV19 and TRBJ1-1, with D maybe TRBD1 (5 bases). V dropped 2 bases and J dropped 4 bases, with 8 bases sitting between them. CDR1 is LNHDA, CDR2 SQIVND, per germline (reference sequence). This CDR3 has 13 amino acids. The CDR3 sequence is CASSIQGGTEAFF. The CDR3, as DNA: TGTGCCAGTAGTATACAGGGAGGCACTGAAGCTTTCTTT.

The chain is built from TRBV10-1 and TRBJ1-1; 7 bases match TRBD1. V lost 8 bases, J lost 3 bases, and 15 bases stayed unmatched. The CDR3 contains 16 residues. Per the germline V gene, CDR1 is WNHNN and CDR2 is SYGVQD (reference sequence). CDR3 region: CASSRQGPSQDTEAFF. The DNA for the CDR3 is TGCGCCAGCTCAAGACAGGGCCCCTCACAGGACACTGAAGCTTTCTTT.

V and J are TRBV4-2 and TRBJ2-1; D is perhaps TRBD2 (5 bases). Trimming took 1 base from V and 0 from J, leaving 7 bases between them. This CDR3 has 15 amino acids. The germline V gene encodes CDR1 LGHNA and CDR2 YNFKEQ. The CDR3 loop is CASSQGRASYNEQFF. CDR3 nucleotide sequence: TGTGCCAGCAGCCAAGGGCGGGCCTCCTACAATGAGCAGTTCTTC.

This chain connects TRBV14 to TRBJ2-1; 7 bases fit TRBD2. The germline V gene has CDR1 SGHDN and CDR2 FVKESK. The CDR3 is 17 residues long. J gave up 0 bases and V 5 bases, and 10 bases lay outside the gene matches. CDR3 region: CASSSRSGQTSYNEQFF. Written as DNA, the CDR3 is TGTGCCAGCAGCTCCCGTAGCGGGCAAACCTCCTACAATGAGCAGTTCTTC.

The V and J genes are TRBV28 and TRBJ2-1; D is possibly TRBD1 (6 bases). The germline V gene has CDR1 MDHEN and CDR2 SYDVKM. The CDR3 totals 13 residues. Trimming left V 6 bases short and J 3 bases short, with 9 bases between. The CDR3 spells CASRTGFYNEQFF. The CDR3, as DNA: TGTGCCAGCAGGACAGGATTCTACAATGAGCAGTTCTTC.

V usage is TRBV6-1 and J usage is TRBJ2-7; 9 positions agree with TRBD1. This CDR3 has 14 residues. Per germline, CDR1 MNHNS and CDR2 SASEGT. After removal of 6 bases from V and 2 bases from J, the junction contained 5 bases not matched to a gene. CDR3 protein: CASRRRTGAYEQYF. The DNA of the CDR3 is TGTGCCAGCAGGCGGCGGACAGGGGCCTACGAGCAGTACTTC.

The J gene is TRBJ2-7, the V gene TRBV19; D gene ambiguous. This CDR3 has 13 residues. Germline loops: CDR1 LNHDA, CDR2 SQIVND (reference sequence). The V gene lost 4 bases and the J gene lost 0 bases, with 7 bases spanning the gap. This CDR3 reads CASSSLSSYEQYF. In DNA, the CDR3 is TGTGCCAGTAGTAGTCTGAGCTCCTACGAGCAGTACTTC. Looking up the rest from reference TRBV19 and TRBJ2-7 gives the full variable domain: DGGITQSPKYLFRKEGQNVTLSCEQNLNHDAMYWYRQDPGQGLRLIYYSQIVNDFQKGDIAEGYSVSREKKESFPLTVTSAQKNPTAFYLCASSSLSSYEQYFGPGTRLTVT.

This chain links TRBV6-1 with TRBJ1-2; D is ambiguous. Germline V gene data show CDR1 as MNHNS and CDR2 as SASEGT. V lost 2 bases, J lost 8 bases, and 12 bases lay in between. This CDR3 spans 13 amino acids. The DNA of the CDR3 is TGTGCCAGCAGTGAATATCAATATAGCGGCTACACCTTC. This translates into CASSEYQYSGYTF.

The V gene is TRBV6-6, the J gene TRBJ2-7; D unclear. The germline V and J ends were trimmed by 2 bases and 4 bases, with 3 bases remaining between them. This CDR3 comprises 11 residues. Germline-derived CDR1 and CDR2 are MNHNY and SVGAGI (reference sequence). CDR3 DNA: TGTGCCAGCAGTTACCGTTACGAGCAGTACTTC. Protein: CASSYRYEQYF.

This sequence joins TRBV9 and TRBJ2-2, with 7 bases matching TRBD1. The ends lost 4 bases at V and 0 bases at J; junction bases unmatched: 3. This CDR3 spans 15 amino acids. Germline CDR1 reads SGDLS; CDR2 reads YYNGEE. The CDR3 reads CASSPGQTNTGELFF. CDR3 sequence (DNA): TGTGCCAGCAGCCCGGGACAGACGAACACCGGGGAGCTGTTTTTT.

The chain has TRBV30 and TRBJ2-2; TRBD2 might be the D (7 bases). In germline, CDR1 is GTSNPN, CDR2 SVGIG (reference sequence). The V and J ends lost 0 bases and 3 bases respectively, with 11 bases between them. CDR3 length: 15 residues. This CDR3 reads CAWSVGGADTGELFF. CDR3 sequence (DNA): TGTGCCTGGAGTGTTGGGGGGGCGGACACCGGGGAGCTGTTTTTT.

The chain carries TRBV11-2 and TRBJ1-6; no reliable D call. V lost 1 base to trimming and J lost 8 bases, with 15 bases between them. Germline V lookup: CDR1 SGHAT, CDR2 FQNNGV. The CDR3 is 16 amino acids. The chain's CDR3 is CASSLVNSRLDSPLHF. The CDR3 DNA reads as TGTGCCAGCAGCTTAGTAAACAGCCGGTTGGATTCACCCCTCCACTTT.

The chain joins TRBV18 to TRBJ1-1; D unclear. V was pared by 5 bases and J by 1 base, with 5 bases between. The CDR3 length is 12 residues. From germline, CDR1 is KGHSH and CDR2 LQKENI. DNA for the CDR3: TGTGCCAGCTCATCTAGGAACACTGAAGCTTTCTTT. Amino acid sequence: CASSSRNTEAFF.

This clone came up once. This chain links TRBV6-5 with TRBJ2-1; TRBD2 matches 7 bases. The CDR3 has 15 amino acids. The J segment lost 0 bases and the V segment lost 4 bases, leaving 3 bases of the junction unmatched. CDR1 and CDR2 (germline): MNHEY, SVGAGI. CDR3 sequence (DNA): TGTGCCAGCAGTTCTAGCGGAGGCTCCTACAATGAGCAGTTCTTC. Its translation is CASSSSGGSYNEQFF.

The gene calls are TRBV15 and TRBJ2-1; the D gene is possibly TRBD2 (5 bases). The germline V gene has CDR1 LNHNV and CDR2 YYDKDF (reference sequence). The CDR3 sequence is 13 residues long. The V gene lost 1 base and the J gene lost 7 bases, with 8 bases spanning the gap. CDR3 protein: CATSRVARNEQFF. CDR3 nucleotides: TGTGCCACCAGCAGAGTAGCGAGGAATGAGCAGTTCTTC. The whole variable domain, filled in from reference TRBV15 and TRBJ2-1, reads DAMVIQNPRYQVTQFGKPVTLSCSQTLNHNVMYWYQQKSSQAPKLLFHYYDKDFNNEADTPDNFQSRRPNTSFCFLDIRSPGLGDTAMYLCATSRVARNEQFFGPGTRLTVL.

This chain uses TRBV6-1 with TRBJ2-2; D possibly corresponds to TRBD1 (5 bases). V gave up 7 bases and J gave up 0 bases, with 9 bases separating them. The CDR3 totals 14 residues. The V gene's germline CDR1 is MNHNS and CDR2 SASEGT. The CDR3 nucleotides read TGTGCCAGCAAGGTGGGGCCGAACACCGGGGAGCTGTTTTTT. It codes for CASKVGPNTGELFF.

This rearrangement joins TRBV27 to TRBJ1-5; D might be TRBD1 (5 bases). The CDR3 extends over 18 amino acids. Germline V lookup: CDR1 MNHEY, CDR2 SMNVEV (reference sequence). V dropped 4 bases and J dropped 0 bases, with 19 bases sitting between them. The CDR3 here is CASSSSRTGIYSNQPQHF. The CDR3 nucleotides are TGTGCCAGCAGTTCATCCCGCACAGGAATTTATAGCAATCAGCCCCAGCATTTT.